These 27 T cell receptor beta chains came from one sample sequenced in a study of early T cells in non-severe SARS-CoV-2 infection. One entry per CDR3 protein, called by TCRdb with MiXCR from the 5' RACE reads. The sample yields 90,000 to 130,000 distinct CDR3 sequences, around an eighth seen once. The sequenced sample was whole blood, obtained at baseline. These receptor sequences come from an adult who was a healthcare worker with PCR-confirmed SARS-CoV-2 infection or an uninfected control (not recorded which).

This clonotype was detected only a few times. The chain recombines TRBV6-5 with TRBJ1-2, with 7 bases aligning to TRBD1. The V and J ends lost 6 bases and 8 bases, in that order; junction bases with no gene match: 9. Germline CDR1 reads MNHEY; CDR2 reads SVGAGI. The CDR3 runs 13 residues. The CDR3 nucleotides are TGTGCCAGCAGCCAGGGGGGGCGCTTAGGCTACACCTTC. It translates to CASSQGGRLGYTF.

This clonotype showed up many times. The V gene is TRBV5-1, the J gene TRBJ2-7, with 13 bases fitting TRBD2. After removal of 4 bases from V and 2 bases from J, the junction contained 6 bases not matched to a gene. The germline CDR1 and CDR2 sequences are SGHRS and YFSETQ. The CDR3 extends over 16 amino acids. CDR3 coding DNA: TGCGCCAGCAGCCCGAAGGGACTAGCGGGGACCTACGAGCAGTACTTC. Translating gives CASSPKGLAGTYEQYF.

V is TRBV25-1 and J is TRBJ2-1; 12 nucleotides line up with TRBD2. The CDR3 contains 15 residues. Germline-derived CDR1 and CDR2 are MGHDK and SYGVNS. Losses at the gene ends were 6 bases for V and 6 bases for J; bases not matched to a gene: 6. The CDR3: CASSASGRAPNEQFF. The CDR3 DNA reads TGTGCCAGCAGCGCTAGCGGGAGGGCCCCCAATGAGCAGTTCTTC.

The CDR3 here is CSVEVGETGNEQFF. The CDR3 DNA sequence: TGCAGCGTTGAAGTTGGGGAGACAGGGAACGAGCAGTTCTTC. The V gene is TRBV29-1, the J gene TRBJ2-1; 7 nucleotides match TRBD1. The CDR3 length is 14 residues. J gave up 10 bases and V 1 base, and 10 bases lay outside the gene matches. Germline V gene data show CDR1 as SQVTM and CDR2 as ANQGSEA.

CDR3 protein: CASKSSGSGKDTQYF. The CDR3, as DNA: TGTGCCAGCAAAAGCAGCGGGAGTGGTAAAGATACGCAGTATTTT. The genes are TRBV5-4 and TRBJ2-3; 8 bases fit TRBD2. Looked up from germline, CDR1 is SGHNT and CDR2 is YYREEE (reference sequence). V shed 6 bases and J 5 bases; nucleotides not matched to a gene: 11. The CDR3 is 15 amino acids.

This clonotype has just a few counts. The chain employs TRBV20-1 and TRBJ1-2, with a possible D match to TRBD1 (5 bases). V was trimmed by 1 base and J by 4 bases, leaving 10 bases between them. The germline V gene encodes CDR1 DFQATT and CDR2 SNEGSKA (reference sequence). CDR3 length equals 13 residues. The CDR3 nucleotides read TGCAGTGCTAGAGCAGGGTCTAGCTATGGCTACACCTTC. Residues: CSARAGSSYGYTF.

This clonotype occurred many times. The rearrangement uses TRBV29-1 and TRBJ2-2; perhaps TRBD1 as D (6 bases). Germline V gene data show CDR1 as SQVTM and CDR2 as ANQGSEA. The CDR3 consists of 13 residues. V gave up 5 bases and J gave up 6 bases, with 13 bases separating them. The CDR3 protein is CSVWGQASGELFF. CDR3 bases: TGCAGCGTTTGGGGGCAGGCCTCCGGGGAGCTGTTTTTT.

This clonotype has just a few counts. The rearrangement links TRBV5-5 to TRBJ2-2; no firm D call. The V and J ends lost 7 bases and 1 base respectively, with 8 bases between them. The germline CDR1 and CDR2 sequences are SGHKS and YYEKEE (reference sequence). CDR3 length equals 13 residues. CDR3 sequence: CASLLLNTGELFF. For the CDR3, the DNA is TGTGCCAGCCTCTTACTGAACACCGGGGAGCTGTTTTTT.

This clonotype showed up just a few times. This chain's CDR3 is CASSITGSPEKLFF. As DNA, the CDR3 is TGTGCCAGCAGTATAACAGGGTCGCCGGAAAAACTGTTTTTT. The chain employs TRBV12-3 or TRBV12-4 and TRBJ1-4; D may be TRBD1 (6 bases). Trimming pared 5 bases from V and 8 bases from J, leaving 15 bases between. The CDR3 covers 14 residues.

This clonotype has a count of ten or more. CDR3 DNA sequence: TGTGCCAGCAGCTTAAGGGGGGCCAGGGGATCCAATCAGCCCCAGCATTTT. It codes for CASSLRGARGSNQPQHF. The V call is TRBV7-8, the J call TRBJ1-5, with a possible D match to TRBD1 (6 bases). V was trimmed by 2 bases and J by 3 bases, leaving 17 bases between them. CDR3 size: 17 residues. CDR1 is SGHVS and CDR2 is FQNEAQ in the germline V gene.

V usage is TRBV7-2 and J usage is TRBJ2-4; perhaps TRBD2 as D (6 bases). Trimming removed 6 bases from V and 1 base from J, with 22 bases in between. Germline CDR1 SGHTA, CDR2 FQGNSA. There are 18 residues in the CDR3. The CDR3 loop reads CASSYGSGLQVAKNIQYF. The CDR3 DNA is TGTGCCAGCAGTTACGGCAGCGGGTTACAAGTGGCCAAAAACATTCAGTACTTC.

This clonotype was found a few times. The gene calls are TRBV7-3 and TRBJ2-3; no clear D. CDR1 SGHTA and CDR2 FQGTGA come from the germline V gene. Trimming stripped 5 bases from V and 2 bases from J, with 8 bases between. The CDR3 runs 13 residues. As DNA, the CDR3 is TGTGCCAGCAGCCCCGAGCCCACAGATACGCAGTATTTT. Encoded protein: CASSPEPTDTQYF.

This clonotype was detected a few times. This chain uses TRBV11-3 with TRBJ2-2, with D possibly TRBD2 on 5 matching bases. Germline loops: CDR1 SGHNT, CDR2 YENEEA. V was shortened by 1 base and J by 5 bases, with 11 bases between the two germline ends. The CDR3 spans 15 residues. The CDR3 nucleotides read TGTGCCAGCAGCTTAGGGGGAGTTCATACCGGGGAGCTGTTTTTT. The encoded protein is CASSLGGVHTGELFF.

The sample holds a few counts of this clonotype. V and J are TRBV7-7 and TRBJ2-1; 7 positions agree with TRBD1. CDR1 is SSHAT and CDR2 is FNYEAQ in the germline V gene (reference sequence). CDR3 length equals 15 residues. V trimming: 5 bases; J trimming: 0 bases; junction bases outside the gene matches: 4. CDR3 DNA: TGTGCCAGCAGCATGACAGGGAGCTCCTACAATGAGCAGTTCTTC. This codes for CASSMTGSSYNEQFF.

This clonotype was found a few times. This rearrangement joins TRBV5-6 to TRBJ2-3; 7 bases are a match to TRBD1. CDR1 and CDR2 from the germline V gene are SGHDT and YYEEEE. The CDR3 is 15 residues long. V shed 5 bases, J shed 0 bases, and the junction held 6 bases outside the gene matches. The CDR3: CASRYRGRSTDTQYF. The DNA for the CDR3 is TGTGCCAGCAGATACAGGGGTCGGAGCACAGATACGCAGTATTTT.

The sample holds a few counts of this clonotype. The CDR3 DNA reads TGCGCCAGCAGCCGTACTAGCGGGAGGGCCCAAGAGACCCAGTACTTC. It is translated as CASSRTSGRAQETQYF. V gene TRBV4-1 combines with J gene TRBJ2-5; 13 nucleotides agree with TRBD2. Germline V gives CDR1 MGHRA, CDR2 YSYEKL. Trimming took 4 bases from V and 1 from J; bases not matched to a gene: 3. The CDR3 has 16 amino acids.

The V gene is TRBV6-5, the J gene TRBJ2-1, with D perhaps being TRBD1 or TRBD2 (6 bases each). The CDR3 runs to 14 residues. The V end lost 0 bases, the J end lost 6 bases, and 9 bases lay between the germline ends. Looked up from germline, CDR1 is MNHEY and CDR2 is SVGAGI. CDR3 bases: TGTGCCAGCAGTTACTCAGGGGGAGGCAATGAGCAGTTCTTC. Translating gives CASSYSGGGNEQFF.

This clonotype was seen many times. The gene calls are TRBV20-1 and TRBJ2-2; D gene uncertain. V lost 2 bases and J 2 bases, leaving 9 bases between the germline ends. The CDR3 is 14 amino acids. CDR1 is DFQATT, CDR2 SNEGSKA, per germline (reference sequence). CDR3 coding DNA: TGCAGTGCTAGAAGGGCTACCAACACCGGGGAGCTGTTTTTT. Residues: CSARRATNTGELFF.

In its sample, this clonotype was seen a few times. The rearrangement links TRBV27 to TRBJ1-2, with 7 bases aligning to TRBD1. V trimming: 2 bases; J trimming: 10 bases; junction bases outside the gene matches: 10. Germline V lookup: CDR1 MNHEY, CDR2 SMNVEV (reference sequence). The CDR3 contains 14 residues. DNA for the CDR3: TGTGCCAGCAGTTTAAGGGGGCGACAACGACCCTACACCTTC. It yields the protein CASSLRGRQRPYTF.

This clonotype has a handful of counts. The rearrangement joins TRBV12-3 or TRBV12-4 to TRBJ2-1; D is ambiguous. Trimming left V 5 bases short and J 7 bases short, with 18 bases between. This CDR3 has 15 amino acids. The DNA for the CDR3 is TGTGCCAGCAGTACCGGCTATGGAAGCGTAAATGAGCAGTTCTTC. It specifies CASSTGYGSVNEQFF.

V gene TRBV30 combines with J gene TRBJ1-1; 7 nucleotides agree with TRBD1. CDR1 and CDR2 from the germline V gene are GTSNPN and SVGIG (reference sequence). The CDR3 consists of 12 residues. V lost 5 bases and J lost 0; bases outside the gene matches: 0. The CDR3, as DNA: TGTGCCTGGGGACAGGTGAACACTGAAGCTTTCTTT. Residues: CAWGQVNTEAFF. Full variable domain (missing parts from reference TRBV30 and TRBJ1-1): SQTIHQWPATLVQPVGSPLSLECTVEGTSNPNLYWYRQAAGRGLQLLFYSVGIGQISSEVPQNLSASRPQDRQFILSSKKLLLSDSGFYLCAWGQVNTEAFFGQGTRLTVV.

At least ten counts were recorded for this clonotype. Here the CDR3 DNA reads TGTGCCAGCAGCTCCGGGACTAGCGGGAACAATGAGCAGTTCTTC. This codes for CASSSGTSGNNEQFF. The V gene is TRBV5-4, the J gene TRBJ2-1; 13 bases match TRBD2. Germline lookup yields CDR1 SGHNT and CDR2 YYREEE (reference sequence). V trimming: 3 bases; J trimming: 5 bases; junction bases outside the gene matches: 2. This CDR3 region has 15 residues. Based on the CDR3 plus reference TRBV5-4 and TRBJ2-1, the full variable domain is ETGVTQSPTHLIKTRGQQVTLRCSSQSGHNTVSWYQQALGQGPQFIFQYYREEENGRGNFPPRFSGLQFPNYSSELNVNALELDDSALYLCASSSGTSGNNEQFFGPGTRLTVL.

The gene calls are TRBV7-8 and TRBJ2-5, with 9 bases lining up with TRBD1. Germline values: CDR1 SGHVS, CDR2 FQNEAQ. Trimming at V came to 1 base and at J to 2 bases, leaving 8 bases not matched to a gene. The CDR3 contains 17 residues. The CDR3 reads CASSLVYGTGTQETQYF. The CDR3, as DNA: TGTGCCAGCAGCTTAGTTTACGGGACAGGGACACAAGAGACCCAGTACTTC.

In this sample, this clonotype turned up a few times. V and J are TRBV12-5 and TRBJ1-4; 9 positions agree with TRBD1. Germline V CDR1 and CDR2: LGHNT, FRNRAP. V gave up 6 bases and J gave up 5 bases; unmatched junction bases: 4. This CDR3 has 14 amino acids. The CDR3 reads CASGAGTGNEKLFF. The CDR3 nucleotides are TGTGCTAGTGGCGCCGGGACAGGGAATGAAAAACTGTTTTTT.

This clonotype was recorded at least ten times. This chain links TRBV13 with TRBJ1-5; D remains unclear. V was shortened by 4 bases and J by 1 base, with 8 bases between the two germline ends. This CDR3 contains 14 residues. Germline V gene sequence: CDR1 PRHDT, CDR2 FYEKMQ (reference sequence). CDR3 residues: CASSWGMSNQPQHF. The CDR3 coding sequence is TGTGCCAGCAGCTGGGGAATGAGCAATCAGCCCCAGCATTTT.

This clonotype was seen at least ten times. The chain carries TRBV5-5 and TRBJ1-5; D is undetermined. There are 15 residues in the CDR3. Per the germline V gene, CDR1 is SGHKS and CDR2 is YYEKEE (reference sequence). The ends were cut back, 1 base at V and 1 base at J, with 9 bases in the middle. The CDR3 region is CASSLFSLSNQPQHF. DNA of the CDR3: TGTGCCAGCAGCTTGTTCAGCCTCAGCAATCAGCCCCAGCATTTT.

The chain couples TRBV29-1 to TRBJ1-3; 10 nucleotides match TRBD1. In germline, CDR1 is SQVTM, CDR2 ANQGSEA. V lost 5 bases to trimming and J lost 8 bases; unmatched junction nucleotides: 6. The CDR3 extends over 13 amino acids. In DNA form, the CDR3 reads TGCAGCGTTACGGGACAGGGGTTGGACACCATATATTTT. This sequence encodes CSVTGQGLDTIYF. The whole variable domain, remainder taken from reference TRBV29-1 and TRBJ1-3, is SAVISQKPSRDICQRGTSLTIQCQVDSQVTMMFWYRQQPGQSLTLIATANQGSEATYESGFVIDKFPISRPNLTFSTLTVSNMSPEDSSIYLCSVTGQGLDTIYFGEGSWLTVV.